The 30 T cell receptor beta chains presented below share a single source sample, sequenced in a study of cytomegalovirus exposure and HLA in healthy donors. Both 60 Vbeta primers and 13 Jbeta primers went into the PCR. The assay was immunoSEQ multiplex PCR, and TCRdb's table has in-frame clones only and misses some. The table shows some 150,000 clones, with 50% to 75% occurring only once. The sequencing input was PBMCs. The receptors were sampled from an older woman in good health and CMV-seropositive.

Here the CDR3 reads CASSDLRTAYNEQFF. Here the CDR3 DNA reads TGTGCCAGCAGCGATCTCCGGACAGCTTACAATGAGCAGTTCTTC. The J gene is TRBJ2-1, the V gene TRBV9, with a weak D call TRBD1 (6 bases). The length of the CDR3 is 15 residues. Between the trimmed V and J ends, which lost 3 bases and 4 bases, there was a span of 14 bases. Germline-derived CDR1 and CDR2 are SGDLS and YYNGEE.

Concerning this clone: The same CDR3 also results from other DNA sequences found in this sample. This chain uses TRBV6-5 with TRBJ2-7; D perhaps matches TRBD1 (6 bases). The CDR3 is 15 residues long. Between the trimmed V and J ends, which lost 0 bases and 0 bases, there was a span of 9 bases. CDR1 and CDR2 from the germline V gene are MNHEY and SVGAGI. As DNA, the CDR3 is TGTGCCAGCAGTTACTCGAGGGGGAGCTCCTACGAGCAGTACTTC. The encoded protein is CASSYSRGSSYEQYF.

V usage is TRBV27 and J usage is TRBJ2-6, with D maybe TRBD1 (5 bases). CDR3 length: 16 residues. Germline CDR1 MNHEY, CDR2 SMNVEV (reference sequence). V lost 5 bases to trimming and J lost 1 base, with 12 bases between them. Here the CDR3 DNA reads TGTGCCAGCAGTCCGATAGGGGAATCTGGGGCCAACGTCCTGACTTTC. Translation: CASSPIGESGANVLTF.

The chain carries TRBV7-2 and TRBJ1-3; the D gene is possibly TRBD1 (6 bases). The CDR3 consists of 13 residues. CDR1 is SGHTA and CDR2 is FQGNSA in the germline V gene. Trimming shortened V by 8 bases and J by 4 bases, and 12 bases separated the two germline ends. DNA of the CDR3: TGTGCCAGCCGGGGGGCAGGCGGAAACACCATATATTTT. It encodes CASRGAGGNTIYF.

The J gene is TRBJ2-2, the V gene TRBV6-1; D ambiguous. The CDR3 spans 16 residues. Germline V lookup: CDR1 MNHNS, CDR2 SASEGT. Trimming took off 1 base at V and 4 bases at J, with 13 bases between the two ends. The DNA for the CDR3 is TGTGCCAGCAGTGAAGTGGTAAATAGAGCCACCGGGGAGCTGTTTTTT. Its translation: CASSEVVNRATGELFF.

The V and J genes are TRBV6-5 and TRBJ2-7; the match to TRBD1 covers 8 bases. The CDR3 consists of 15 residues. V lost 6 bases, J lost 0 bases, and 7 bases stayed unmatched. CDR1 is MNHEY, CDR2 SVGAGI, per germline. CDR3 bases: TGTGCCAGCAGGCGGGACAGGACCTCCTCCTACGAGCAGTACTTC. Translation gives CASRRDRTSSYEQYF.

The chain is built from TRBV6-4 and TRBJ2-5; a possible D gene is TRBD1 (6 bases). V was trimmed by 7 bases and J by 3 bases, leaving 12 bases between them. CDR1 MRHNA and CDR2 SNTAGT come from the germline V gene. This CDR3 region has 13 residues. The CDR3 DNA sequence: TGTGCCAGCACCGGACAGCAGGAAGAGACCCAGTACTTC. Protein product: CASTGQQEETQYF.

This chain links TRBV9 with TRBJ2-5; tentative D call: TRBD1 (5 bases). Germline V gene data show CDR1 as SGDLS and CDR2 as YYNGEE. The germline V and J ends were trimmed by 0 bases and 7 bases, with 16 bases remaining between them. The CDR3 sequence is 15 residues long. The CDR3 loop is CASSVGPPGSGTQYF. The CDR3 bases are TGTGCCAGCAGCGTAGGTCCTCCAGGGTCGGGGACCCAGTACTTC.

The V call is TRBV18, the J call TRBJ1-1; TRBD1 matches at 7 bases. CDR1 and CDR2 (germline): KGHSH, LQKENI. CDR3 length: 14 residues. The ends lost 3 bases at V and 7 bases at J; junction bases unmatched: 8. CDR3 loop: CASSPNRGFIEAFF. The CDR3 nucleotides read TGTGCCAGCTCACCTAACAGGGGTTTTATTGAAGCTTTCTTT. Based on the CDR3 plus reference TRBV18 and TRBJ1-1, the full variable domain is NAGVMQNPRHLVRRRGQEARLRCSPMKGHSHVYWYRQLPEEGLKFMVYLQKENIIDESGMPKERFSAEFPKEGPSILRIQQVVRGDSAAYFCASSPNRGFIEAFFGQGTRLTVV.

The genes are TRBV4-2 and TRBJ1-1, with 9 bases aligning to TRBD1. J lost 8 bases, V lost 2 bases, and 9 bases had no gene match. Germline V gives CDR1 LGHNA, CDR2 YNFKEQ. CDR3 length: 15 residues. CDR3 in amino acids: CASSQPRQGGPEAFF. In DNA form, the CDR3 reads TGTGCCAGCAGCCAACCTAGACAGGGGGGCCCCGAAGCTTTCTTT.

The chain combines TRBV7-2 with TRBJ2-3; 11 nucleotides agree with TRBD2. The CDR3 sequence is 16 residues long. With 6 bases clipped from V and 0 bases from J, the junction kept 5 bases outside the gene matches. The germline V gene has CDR1 SGHTA and CDR2 FQGNSA. The CDR3 here is CASSYWTSGSTDTQYF. The CDR3 DNA sequence: TGTGCCAGCAGTTATTGGACTAGCGGGAGCACAGATACGCAGTATTTT.

To note about this clone: Since the CDR3 does not end with the conserved phenylalanine or tryptophan, this likely comes from a read error. V is TRBV4-3 and J is TRBJ1-2; possibly TRBD1 for D (6 bases). Germline loops: CDR1 LGHNA, CDR2 YSLEER. V gave up 4 bases and J gave up 8 bases, with 17 bases separating them. The CDR3 covers 14 residues. CDR3 in amino acids: CASSPDVRGLGYTL. The DNA of the CDR3 is TGCGCCAGCAGCCCAGACGTCAGGGGTTTAGGCTACACCCTC.

The chain carries TRBV28 and TRBJ2-1; tentative D call: TRBD2 (7 bases). V gave up 2 bases and J gave up 8 bases, with 13 bases separating them. Germline lookup yields CDR1 MDHEN and CDR2 SYDVKM. This CDR3 comprises 14 residues. DNA of the CDR3: TGTGCCAGCAGTTTACCCTCGGGGGGCCATGAGCAGTTCTTC. Residues: CASSLPSGGHEQFF. Full variable domain (outside the CDR3, taken from reference TRBV28 and TRBJ2-1): DVKVTQSSRYLVKRTGEKVFLECVQDMDHENMFWYRQDPGLGLRLIYFSYDVKMKEKGDIPEGYSVSREKKERFSLILESASTNQTSMYLCASSLPSGGHEQFFGPGTRLTVL.

The chain carries TRBV5-4 and TRBJ1-1, with a tentative D call TRBD1 (6 bases). V dropped 4 bases and J dropped 1 base, with 11 bases sitting between them. The germline V gene encodes CDR1 SGHNT and CDR2 YYREEE (reference sequence). The CDR3 runs to 14 residues. CDR3 in amino acids: CASSETQGNTEAFF. CDR3 nucleotide sequence: TGTGCCAGCAGCGAAACACAGGGGAACACTGAAGCTTTCTTT.

The gene calls are TRBV15 and TRBJ2-7; D unresolved. The CDR3 contains 15 residues. Germline CDR1 reads LNHNV; CDR2 reads YYDKDF (reference sequence). V lost 0 bases to trimming and J lost 3 bases, with 12 bases between them. The CDR3 loop is CATSRDSSAGYEQYF. CDR3 nucleotide sequence: TGTGCCACCAGCAGAGATTCCAGCGCCGGCTACGAGCAGTACTTC.

The chain carries TRBV19 and TRBJ1-1, with 9 bases fitting TRBD1. Germline V gene data show CDR1 as LNHDA and CDR2 as SQIVND (reference sequence). This CDR3 is built from 16 residues. Trimming took 4 bases from V and 6 from J; bases not matched to a gene: 12. CDR3 nucleotides: TGTGCCAGTAGTAAATCCCACACAGGGGGCCAAGCTGAAGCTTTCTTT. It encodes CASSKSHTGGQAEAFF.

The CDR3 loop reads CASSLEGQGWYGYTF. The CDR3, as DNA: TGTGCCAGCAGCTTAGAGGGACAGGGTTGGTATGGCTACACCTTC. V usage is TRBV7-9 and J usage is TRBJ1-2; 9 nucleotides agree with TRBD1. From germline, CDR1 is SEHNR and CDR2 FQNEAQ (reference sequence). This CDR3 comprises 15 residues. J lost 5 bases, V lost 1 base, and 5 bases had no gene match.

This chain connects TRBV15 to TRBJ2-3; possible D gene TRBD1, 5 bases. CDR1 LNHNV and CDR2 YYDKDF come from the germline V gene (reference sequence). V lost 3 bases to trimming and J lost 0 bases, with 10 bases between them. CDR3 size: 15 residues. CDR3 loop: CATSSLTVSTDTQYF. CDR3 nucleotide sequence: TGTGCCACCAGCAGTTTGACAGTTAGCACAGATACGCAGTATTTT.

This clone has just a few counts. The rearrangement uses TRBV2 and TRBJ1-3; D is perhaps TRBD1 (5 bases). The CDR3 is 16 amino acids. The germline gives CDR1 SNHLY, CDR2 FYNNEI. V was shortened by 1 base and J by 2 bases, with 12 bases between the two germline ends. DNA for the CDR3: TGTGCCAGCAGTGAAGAGGTTCCAGGGCCTGGAAACACCATATATTTT. Protein: CASSEEVPGPGNTIYF.

This clone was counted only a few times. The V gene is TRBV11-3, the J gene TRBJ1-1; possibly TRBD1 for D (6 bases). The ends were cut back, 5 bases at V and 3 bases at J, with 10 bases in the middle. The CDR3 spans 13 residues. Looked up from germline, CDR1 is SGHNT and CDR2 is YENEEA. The CDR3, as DNA: TGTGCCAGCAGCCTCGAGGGGGACACTGAAGCTTTCTTT. It yields the protein CASSLEGDTEAFF.

The rearrangement joins TRBV5-1 to TRBJ1-1; D ambiguous. Trimming pared 2 bases from V and 3 bases from J, leaving 8 bases between. The germline CDR1 and CDR2 sequences are SGHRS and YFSETQ. This CDR3 is built from 13 residues. CDR3 coding DNA: TGCGCCAGCAGCTTAGGCGGGGACACTGAAGCTTTCTTT. Amino acids: CASSLGGDTEAFF.

With respect to this clone: One end of the junction is discordant with germline, which a read error may explain. This sequence joins TRBV25-1 and TRBJ1-2, with D tentatively TRBD1 (5 bases). Germline-derived CDR1 and CDR2 are MGHDK and SYGVNS. This CDR3 is 13 amino acids long. CDR3 in amino acids: CASRDGLQEGCTF. The CDR3 DNA is TGTGCCAGCAGGGACGGGCTACAGGAAGGCTGCACCTTC.

Only a few counts were recorded for this clone. The chain couples TRBV25-1 to TRBJ1-1; D not resolved. Trimming took 0 bases from V and 4 from J, leaving 3 bases between them. Germline loops: CDR1 MGHDK, CDR2 SYGVNS. CDR3 length: 12 residues. CDR3 region: CASSEYGTEAFF. CDR3 coding DNA: TGTGCCAGCAGTGAATACGGCACTGAAGCTTTCTTT.

The gene calls are TRBV6-5 and TRBJ1-2; 7 bases fit TRBD1. The CDR3 has 15 amino acids. J gave up 2 bases and V 7 bases, and 10 bases lay outside the gene matches. Germline V gene data show CDR1 as MNHEY and CDR2 as SVGAGI. The CDR3 nucleotides are TGTGCCAGCACCACCCCCCGGGGACAGAACTATGGCTACACCTTC. Its translation is CASTTPRGQNYGYTF.

This sequence joins TRBV6-6 and TRBJ2-3; 7 bases agree with TRBD2. This CDR3 is 16 amino acids long. V shed 0 bases, J shed 6 bases, and the junction held 9 bases outside the gene matches. Germline V gene sequence: CDR1 MNHNY, CDR2 SVGAGI (reference sequence). Written as DNA, the CDR3 is TGTGCCAGCAGTTACTCGGCGGGAGTGCTTCCCGATACGCAGTATTTT. Its translation is CASSYSAGVLPDTQYF.

This clone was seen only a few times. This chain joins TRBV10-1 and TRBJ2-1; possibly TRBD2 for D (7 bases). The CDR3 spans 14 residues. Germline V gene lookup returns CDR1 WNHNN and CDR2 SYGVQD (reference sequence). Deletions cut 5 bases from V and 7 bases from J, with 15 bases between. The CDR3 sequence is CASSKRGAHNEQFF. The CDR3 DNA reads TGCGCCAGCAGTAAACGGGGGGCCCATAATGAGCAGTTCTTC.

This clone appeared a single time. One junction end does not reproduce the germline sequence, and a read error may be involved. V and J are TRBV10-2 and TRBJ1-2; 7 nucleotides agree with TRBD1. Germline V gene data show CDR1 as WSHSY and CDR2 as SAAADI. There are 15 residues in the CDR3. For the CDR3, the DNA is TGCGCCAGCAGTGAGTCGAGCAGGGGGGTCTATGTCTACACCTTC. Translated: CASSESSRGVYVYTF.

The chain joins TRBV29-1 to TRBJ2-1, with D perhaps TRBD1 (6 bases). Germline V CDR1 and CDR2: SQVTM, ANQGSEA. This CDR3 region has 17 residues. Trimming shortened V by 6 bases and J by 7 bases, and 28 bases separated the two germline ends. The DNA for the CDR3 is TGCAGCGTGGCCTCTCTCACAGGGTTCGCCACGGGAAATGAGCAGTTCTTC. This gives the protein CSVASLTGFATGNEQFF.

The rearrangement links TRBV11-2 to TRBJ1-2; 7 bases are a match to TRBD1. This CDR3 region has 13 residues. V was pared by 5 bases and J by 5 bases, with 5 bases of the junction left unmatched. Germline V gene lookup returns CDR1 SGHAT and CDR2 FQNNGV. CDR3 in DNA: TGTGCCAGCAGCATACACAGGGGATATGGCTACACCTTC. Amino acid sequence: CASSIHRGYGYTF.

In this sample, this clone turned up once. The V call is TRBV6-6, the J call TRBJ2-5; D might be TRBD1 (7 bases). In germline, CDR1 is MNHNY, CDR2 SVGAGI (reference sequence). The germline V and J ends were trimmed by 7 bases and 5 bases, with 17 bases remaining between them. The CDR3 sequence is 14 residues long. The CDR3 region is CASKIGQAGETQYF. The CDR3 DNA reads as TGTGCCAGCAAAATCGGACAGGCGGGGGAGACCCAGTACTTC.